What follows is one TCR beta chain and its context. Antigen specificity is unknown. The assay was immunoSEQ multiplex PCR, and TCRdb's table has in-frame clones only and misses some. The sample consists of over 150,000 clones, over 80% of them appearing once. The data originate from a study of T cell responses to AZD1222 COVID-19 vaccine. Overall study findings and caveats: Within unmutated variant regions lay the reported targets of nearly half of spike-specific TCRs.

The germline gives CDR1 SGHDT, CDR2 YYEEEE. V lost 2 bases and J lost 7; bases outside the gene matches: 9. CDR3 length: 17 amino acids. The source material was peripheral blood, sampled on day 0 of AZD1222 vaccination. This TCR came from an adult in good health. The rearrangement joins TRBV5-6 to TRBJ1-6; 10 bases line up with TRBD1. CDR3 bases: TGTGCCAGCAGCTTCTTGACAGGGGGCTCGTCAAATTCACCCCTCCACTTT. Residues: CASSFLTGGSSNSPLHF.